Following are 14 T cell receptor beta chains from one sample sequenced in a study of CD8 T cells in Susac syndrome (dated by TCRdb to about 2019). Library prep was done by the immunoSEQ multiplex PCR assay. RNA was extracted using the RNeasy kit, and about 0.5 to 1 ug of the RNA was reverse transcribed with random hexamers. TCRdb reran the public reads through fastp at Q25 and MiXCR, keeping productive beta chains. Every CDR3 protein is listed once, alongside the most common genes and DNA of its rows. The sample yields under 300,000 distinct CDR3 sequences; about 96% were counted once. Under 0.12% of the sample belongs to the ten largest clones. Sequencing input: CD4+ T cells from PBMCs. The receptors were sampled from a human donor with Susac syndrome.

The rearrangement links TRBV7-8 to TRBJ2-2; unclear D gene. From germline, CDR1 is SGHVS and CDR2 FQNEAQ. V was shortened by 1 base and J by 8 bases, with 5 bases between the two germline ends. The CDR3 is 12 amino acids. The CDR3 sequence: CASSLVRGELFF. DNA of the CDR3: TGTGCCAGCAGCTTAGTGCGGGGGGAGCTGTTTTTT.

The chain carries TRBV27 and TRBJ1-5, with D maybe TRBD1 (5 bases). Germline CDR1 reads MNHEY; CDR2 reads SMNVEV (reference sequence). With 6 bases removed from V and 0 bases from J, the gap between germline ends came to 15 bases. The CDR3 loop spans 16 amino acids. The CDR3 coding sequence is TGTGCCAGCAGCCCTCGGACGGGGCATAGCAATCAGCCCCAGCATTTT. This gives the protein CASSPRTGHSNQPQHF.

This clonotype was observed once. This chain links TRBV7-2 with TRBJ2-3; 7 bases are a match to TRBD1. Trimming took 5 bases from V and 5 from J; bases not matched to a gene: 7. This CDR3 has 14 amino acids. Germline values: CDR1 SGHTA, CDR2 FQGNSA. CDR3 bases: TGTGCCAGCAGCCCTTCGTACAGGGGAGATACGCAGTATTTT. Translated, it gives CASSPSYRGDTQYF.

The chain employs TRBV29-1 and TRBJ2-5, with D unclear. V lost 8 bases and J lost 0, with 10 bases in between. Germline V gives CDR1 SQVTM, CDR2 ANQGSEA. The CDR3 contains 12 residues. The CDR3 DNA reads as TGCAGCACCGTTGGGTACCAAGAGACCCAGTACTTC. Amino acid sequence: CSTVGYQETQYF.

The CDR3 is CASSSSLGGKTDTQYF. The DNA of the CDR3 is TGTGCCAGCAGTTCCTCCTTGGGGGGGAAGACAGATACGCAGTATTTT. The chain has TRBV27 and TRBJ2-3; TRBD2 matches at 7 bases. The germline CDR1 and CDR2 sequences are MNHEY and SMNVEV (reference sequence). This CDR3 spans 16 amino acids. Trimming cost V 4 bases and J 3 bases; bases outside gene matches: 10.

The rearrangement links TRBV30 to TRBJ2-3; D not resolved. Looked up from germline, CDR1 is GTSNPN and CDR2 is SVGIG (reference sequence). The CDR3 runs 16 residues. The V and J ends lost 0 bases and 1 base respectively, with 14 bases between them. CDR3 in DNA: TGTGCCTGGAGTGTACCCCGAAGAGGCCGCACAGATACGCAGTATTTT. This encodes CAWSVPRRGRTDTQYF.

The CDR3 DNA is TGTGCCAGCAGTGAACTGGGATGGGATGGCTACACCTTC. Translation gives CASSELGWDGYTF. This chain uses TRBV2 with TRBJ1-2, with D unresolved. The CDR3 has 13 amino acids. Per the germline V gene, CDR1 is SNHLY and CDR2 is FYNNEI. Between the trimmed V and J ends, which lost 2 bases and 6 bases, there was a span of 10 bases.

V and J are TRBV11-2 and TRBJ2-7, with 10 positions matching TRBD2. V dropped 1 base and J dropped 6; count of bases not matched to a gene: 3. CDR1 is SGHAT, CDR2 FQNNGV, per germline. This CDR3 spans 14 amino acids. The CDR3 loop is CASSLVAGGAEQYF. The CDR3 nucleotides read TGTGCCAGCAGCTTAGTAGCGGGAGGAGCCGAGCAGTACTTC.

The rearrangement uses TRBV3-1 and TRBJ2-3; 8 bases are shared with TRBD1. This CDR3 is built from 16 residues. Germline loops: CDR1 LGHDT, CDR2 YNNKEL (reference sequence). The trim removed 3 bases at V and 8 bases at J, leaving 13 bases unmatched. CDR3 DNA sequence: TGTGCCAGCAGCCATGCTCAGTGGACAGGGCTAGGTACGCAGTATTTT. Translated: CASSHAQWTGLGTQYF.

The rearrangement links TRBV9 to TRBJ1-1; D perhaps matches TRBD1 (5 bases). CDR1 and CDR2 from the germline V gene are SGDLS and YYNGEE. This CDR3 spans 14 amino acids. Trimming took off 5 bases at V and 1 base at J, with 12 bases between the two ends. CDR3 in amino acids: CASSSSGENTEAFF. CDR3 nucleotides: TGTGCCAGCAGTTCGTCGGGGGAGAACACTGAAGCTTTCTTT.

The gene calls are TRBV11-3 and TRBJ1-1; D remains unclear. The V and J ends lost 0 bases and 3 bases respectively, with 2 bases between them. CDR1 SGHNT and CDR2 YENEEA come from the germline V gene. The CDR3 runs 12 residues. The CDR3 region is CASSLEYTEAFF. CDR3 DNA sequence: TGTGCCAGCAGCTTAGAATACACTGAAGCTTTCTTT.

In DNA, the CDR3 is TGCAGCGTTGTAGGTGGGAGTGCCGAGGAGACCCAGTACTTC. Its translation: CSVVGGSAEETQYF. The chain recombines TRBV29-1 with TRBJ2-5, with D tentatively TRBD2 (5 bases). V lost 4 bases and J 5 bases, leaving 17 bases between the germline ends. This CDR3 is built from 14 residues. Germline values: CDR1 SQVTM, CDR2 ANQGSEA.

The gene calls are TRBV4-1 and TRBJ1-2; TRBD1 aligns across 8 bases. With V trimmed by 0 bases and J by 2 bases, 11 bases remained unmatched. The CDR3 is made up of 18 amino acids. Germline loops: CDR1 MGHRA, CDR2 YSYEKL. The DNA for the CDR3 is TGCGCCAGCAGCCAAGAGGGGACAGGAGGGCTCGGGAACTATGGCTACACCTTC. Its protein is CASSQEGTGGLGNYGYTF.

The V and J genes are TRBV15 and TRBJ2-5; tentative D call: TRBD2 (6 bases). Trimming removed 0 bases at V and 4 bases at J, with 21 bases between. The germline V gene encodes CDR1 LNHNV and CDR2 YYDKDF (reference sequence). The CDR3 loop spans 18 amino acids. In DNA form, the CDR3 reads TGTGCCACCAGCAGAGACCCCTTTGGAGGGAGGCGGCGAGAGACCCAGTACTTC. It encodes CATSRDPFGGRRRETQYF.